This T cell receptor beta chain was recorded in a study of cytomegalovirus exposure and HLA in healthy donors. Study conclusions and caveats: Most TCRs appeared rarely, but some public TCRs recurred in many donors.

CDR1 ENHRY and CDR2 SYGVKD come from the germline V gene. V gave up 0 bases and J gave up 5 bases, with 8 bases separating them. This CDR3 comprises 13 residues. This table comes from immunoSEQ multiplex PCR, and its TCRdb copy is limited to in-frame clones, with some not included. The sample shows some 170,000 clones, 85% to 90% of them seen only once. In its sample, this clone was seen once. Its antigen is unknown. The rearrangement links TRBV10-3 to TRBJ2-7; D might be TRBD1 (5 bases). The sample was PBMCs. The sequence came from a woman in her twenties or thirties in good health and CMV-seronegative. CDR3 amino acids: CAISESTVNEQYF. Written as DNA, the CDR3 is TGTGCCATCAGTGAGTCGACAGTTAACGAGCAGTACTTC.